This paragraph reports one T cell receptor beta chain. Antigen: not known. This record comes from a study of T-cell reconstitution after alpha-beta-depleted transplantation in children. Findings and limits, study-wide: At day 60, the high TCRbeta diversity found in some patients originated from recipient T cells and thymic progenitors that had survived. Several hundred expanded graft clones reportedly supplied alpha-beta T cells about two months after transplant. Newly produced T cells mostly accounted for T-cell counts and diversity one year post-transplant.

Construction of the TCRbeta library involved unique molecular identifiers. TCRdb itself ran the PCR reads through MiXCR, one entry per CDR3 protein. Of roughly 350,000 distinct CDR3 sequences in the sample, around 16% are singletons; the top ten hold 35% to 50%. This CDR3 has 15 amino acids. The V and J ends lost 4 bases and 6 bases, in that order; junction bases with no gene match: 10. CDR1 MGHRA and CDR2 YSYEKL come from the germline V gene. The source is a male patient aged 2-15 years who had a stem cell transplant for acute lymphoblastic leukemia, so the T cells may come from the graft donor. Here the sequenced sample was PBMCs, mostly from graft donor cells, taken 360 days after TCRalphabeta/CD19-depleted stem cell transplant. The J gene is TRBJ2-7, the V gene TRBV4-1; 9 bases are a match to TRBD1. The CDR3 DNA is TGCGCCAGCAGCCTTTTGCCGGGACAGGGAGTCGAGCAGTACTTC. It encodes CASSLLPGQGVEQYF.